This T cell receptor (beta chain) is drawn from a study of blood T cell repertoires in COVID-19. Study background: Some COVID-19 samples were acute and others convalescent; all came from the United States, Italy and Spain.

With 2 bases removed from V and 0 bases from J, the gap between germline ends came to 7 bases. The CDR3 has 14 amino acids. Germline lookup yields CDR1 MNHNS and CDR2 SASEGT. Some clones are missing from TCRdb's copy, which holds only in-frame ones; the method was immunoSEQ multiplex PCR. The sample carries about 100,000 clones, 80% to 90% recorded once. The sequencing input was PBMCs or T cells enriched from blood (not recorded which). The chain links TRBV6-1 to TRBJ1-1; unclear D gene. The sequence was collected from a woman aged 45-65 years who had recovered from COVID-19. CDR3: CASSEPGLNTEAFF. CDR3 in DNA: TGTGCCAGCAGTGAACCGGGGTTGAACACTGAAGCTTTCTTT.